The 7 T cell receptor beta chains below were found in one sample sequenced in a study of cytomegalovirus exposure and HLA in healthy donors (dated by TCRdb to 2016 to 2017). Library prep was done by the immunoSEQ multiplex PCR assay. For the multiplex PCR, a mixture combining 60 forward primers for TCR Vbeta segments and 13 reverse primers for TCR Jbeta segments was used. TCRdb took this table from immuneACCESS and kept in-frame rearrangements with V and J called. Such tables lack part of the clones; where checked against another copy, unresolved V genes explain under half of the gap, and the rest is unexplained. The sample data list 160,000 or so clones, and approximately 81% of these were observed just once. Of the sample, under 1.1% is held by the ten largest clones. Specimen: PBMCs. The receptors come from a man aged 25 to 40 in good health and CMV-seronegative.

This clone was seen a single time. The chain couples TRBV5-8 to TRBJ2-3; 15 bases match TRBD2. This CDR3 contains 17 residues. Unmatched junction bases numbered 5, after V lost 4 bases and J lost 2 bases. The germline V gene has CDR1 SGHTS and CDR2 YDEGEE. The CDR3 bases are TGTGCCAGCAGCGTCGGACTAGCGGGGGGGCTCACAGATACGCAGTATTTT. Its translation: CASSVGLAGGLTDTQYF.

The V and J genes are TRBV5-1 and TRBJ2-1, with TRBD2 identical over 16 bases. V lost 4 bases and J lost 9; bases outside the gene matches: 7. The CDR3 runs 16 residues. The germline CDR1 and CDR2 sequences are SGHRS and YFSETQ. The CDR3 is CASSPGTSGRAVEQFF. CDR3 DNA sequence: TGCGCCAGCAGCCCCGGGACTAGCGGGAGGGCCGTTGAGCAGTTCTTC.

Comment on this clone: No conserved phenylalanine or tryptophan ends this CDR3, so it is likely a read error. This chain uses TRBV6-5 with TRBJ1-1, with 8 positions matching TRBD1. Germline V CDR1 and CDR2: MNHEY, SVGAGI. Trimming cost V 10 bases and J 0 bases; bases outside gene matches: 4. This CDR3 region has 13 residues. CDR3 in amino acids: CAIRDRMNTEAFL. The CDR3, as DNA: TGTGCCATCCGGGACAGGATGAACACTGAAGCTTTCCTT.

This rearrangement joins TRBV15 to TRBJ2-7; 10 nucleotides agree with TRBD2. CDR3 length equals 14 residues. The V segment lost 5 bases and the J segment 5 bases; nucleotides outside the gene matches: 6. Germline V gives CDR1 LNHNV, CDR2 YYDKDF (reference sequence). CDR3 sequence: CATSGTSGIDEQYF. CDR3 coding DNA: TGTGCCACCAGCGGTACTAGCGGGATCGACGAGCAGTACTTC. The whole variable domain, remainder taken from reference TRBV15 and TRBJ2-7, is DAMVIQNPRYQVTQFGKPVTLSCSQTLNHNVMYWYQQKSSQAPKLLFHYYDKDFNNEADTPDNFQSRRPNTSFCFLDIRSPGLGDTAMYLCATSGTSGIDEQYFGPGTRLTVT.

The J gene is TRBJ2-5, the V gene TRBV5-1; TRBD2 matches at 12 bases. V gave up 5 bases and J gave up 5 bases; unmatched junction bases: 10. CDR1 SGHRS and CDR2 YFSETQ come from the germline V gene. The CDR3 loop spans 16 amino acids. The CDR3 DNA sequence: TGCGCCAGCAGTTTCTCTAGCGGGGGGGCCCGGGAGACCCAGTACTTC. Amino acids: CASSFSSGGARETQYF.

The J gene is TRBJ1-1, the V gene TRBV5-4; D might be TRBD1 (5 bases). Trimming pared 0 bases from V and 0 bases from J, leaving 9 bases between. Germline V gene lookup returns CDR1 SGHNT and CDR2 YYREEE (reference sequence). This CDR3 has 15 residues. The CDR3 region is CASSLVDRMNTEAFF. The CDR3 region has the DNA TGTGCCAGCAGCTTGGTTGACAGAATGAACACTGAAGCTTTCTTT.

The chain joins TRBV25-1 to TRBJ2-7; possibly TRBD2 for D (6 bases). The V gene lost 6 bases and the J gene lost 2 bases, with 14 bases spanning the gap. The germline V gene has CDR1 MGHDK and CDR2 SYGVNS. The CDR3 sequence is 14 residues long. Written as DNA, the CDR3 is TGTGCCAGCAGATCTAGCGACTACCCCTACGAGCAGTACTTC. It specifies CASRSSDYPYEQYF.